Presented here are 17 T cell receptor beta chains from one specimen sequenced in a study of identical twins. TCRdb independently ran MiXCR on the 5' RACE reads; one entry per CDR3 protein. The repertoire holds hundreds of thousands of distinct CDR3 sequences, with about 9.4% as singletons. These data were also reused for a study on yellow fever vaccine responses in identical twins.

The material sequenced was PBMCs. Receptors originate from a young woman in good health.

The J gene is TRBJ2-2, the V gene TRBV29-1; 9 bases are a match to TRBD2. CDR1 is SQVTM, CDR2 ANQGSEA, per germline. With 7 bases clipped from V and 6 bases from J, the junction kept 15 bases outside the gene matches. The CDR3 has 16 residues. In DNA form, the CDR3 reads TGCAGCGCCCGGCCTTTAGCGGGAGATCTTGCCGGGGAGCTGTTTTTT. Its protein product is CSARPLAGDLAGELFF.

This clonotype was seen more than once but under ten times. The rearrangement uses TRBV20-1 and TRBJ2-5, with 8 bases aligning to TRBD2. The CDR3 totals 13 residues. Trimming at V came to 5 bases and at J to 3 bases, leaving 5 bases not matched to a gene. Germline assignment: CDR1 DFQATT and CDR2 SNEGSKA (reference sequence). CDR3 coding DNA: TGCAGTGCTTTCCTTAGCGGGAAAGAGACCCAGTACTTC. It specifies CSAFLSGKETQYF.

This clonotype was detected a few times. CDR3 sequence (DNA): TGTGCCAGCAGTCGGCTTAGGGCAGATACGCAGTATTTT. Protein: CASSRLRADTQYF. The genes are TRBV27 and TRBJ2-3; D not resolved. The germline CDR1 and CDR2 sequences are MNHEY and SMNVEV (reference sequence). The CDR3 extends over 13 amino acids. Trimming left V 5 bases short and J 4 bases short, with 10 bases between.

This clonotype was seen repeatedly, ten times or more. This chain joins TRBV24-1 and TRBJ1-3; 7 positions match TRBD1. Germline V gene sequence: CDR1 KGHDR, CDR2 SFDVKD. V was clipped by 4 bases and J by 2 bases; unmatched bases: 7. The CDR3 runs 16 residues. CDR3 coding DNA: TGTGCCACCAGTGAATCCGGGACAGCCGCTGGAAACACCATATATTTT. Translation gives CATSESGTAAGNTIYF.

This clonotype was picked up many times. The V and J genes are TRBV15 and TRBJ1-1; D uncertain. The CDR3 is 15 residues long. Germline CDR1 reads LNHNV; CDR2 reads YYDKDF (reference sequence). The V and J ends lost 0 bases and 0 bases respectively, with 8 bases between them. The CDR3: CATSREGDMNTEAFF. Here the CDR3 DNA reads TGTGCCACCAGCAGAGAAGGTGATATGAACACTGAAGCTTTCTTT. Full variable domain (rest looked up from reference TRBV15 and TRBJ1-1): DAMVIQNPRYQVTQFGKPVTLSCSQTLNHNVMYWYQQKSSQAPKLLFHYYDKDFNNEADTPDNFQSRRPNTSFCFLDIRSPGLGDTAMYLCATSREGDMNTEAFFGQGTRLTVV.

This clonotype was observed a few times. This chain uses TRBV3-1 with TRBJ2-2; perhaps TRBD1 as D (5 bases). Looked up from germline, CDR1 is LGHDT and CDR2 is YNNKEL (reference sequence). The V end lost 1 base, the J end lost 4 bases, and 13 bases lay between the germline ends. The CDR3 has 16 residues. The CDR3 loop reads CASSQVAGLSTGELFF. In nucleotides, the CDR3 is TGTGCCAGCAGCCAAGTGGCAGGGTTGAGCACCGGGGAGCTGTTTTTT.

The chain recombines TRBV5-6 with TRBJ1-6; D remains unclear. Germline assignment: CDR1 SGHDT and CDR2 YYEEEE. V lost 2 bases, J lost 8 bases, and 14 bases lay in between. The CDR3 consists of 15 residues. This chain's CDR3 is CASSFFPRPDSPLHF. The CDR3 DNA sequence: TGTGCCAGCAGCTTCTTTCCGAGGCCGGATTCACCCCTCCACTTT.

This clonotype was seen just once. V is TRBV4-1 and J is TRBJ1-2, with a possible D match to TRBD1 (6 bases). In germline, CDR1 is MGHRA, CDR2 YSYEKL. CDR3 length: 15 residues. Between the trimmed V and J ends, which lost 4 bases and 5 bases, there was a span of 17 bases. CDR3 amino acids: CASSPRQAVGYGYTF. CDR3 sequence (DNA): TGCGCCAGCAGCCCAAGACAGGCAGTAGGGTATGGCTACACCTTC.

There are a few counts of this clonotype. The J gene is TRBJ2-5, the V gene TRBV24-1; 8 nucleotides line up with TRBD2. Germline-derived CDR1 and CDR2 are KGHDR and SFDVKD. The CDR3 has 15 amino acids. V was pared by 4 bases and J by 2 bases, with 5 bases of the junction left unmatched. The CDR3 DNA sequence: TGTGCCACCAGTGACCCCGGGAGGGGGCAAGAGACCCAGTACTTC. It is translated as CATSDPGRGQETQYF.

The chain couples TRBV5-1 to TRBJ1-2; D is perhaps TRBD1 (6 bases). This CDR3 region has 13 residues. Germline V gene lookup returns CDR1 SGHRS and CDR2 YFSETQ. Trimming cost V 4 bases and J 7 bases, with 14 bases left between them. CDR3 in DNA: TGCGCCAGCAGCCCGAACACAGGGTTTGGCTACACCTTC. Its translation is CASSPNTGFGYTF.

Many counts were recorded for this clonotype. This chain uses TRBV3-1 with TRBJ2-5; TRBD2 is a possible D gene (5 bases). Germline values: CDR1 LGHDT, CDR2 YNNKEL (reference sequence). The CDR3 loop spans 14 amino acids. V lost 2 bases to trimming and J lost 3 bases, with 10 bases between them. The DNA for the CDR3 is TGTGCCAGCAGCCAATTCACTAGTAAAGAGACCCAGTACTTC. It encodes CASSQFTSKETQYF.

Only a few counts were recorded for this clonotype. This chain connects TRBV29-1 to TRBJ1-4; perhaps TRBD1 as D (5 bases). Trimming cost V 2 bases and J 5 bases, with 12 bases left between them. The CDR3 spans 14 residues. Germline V lookup: CDR1 SQVTM, CDR2 ANQGSEA. The CDR3 nucleotides read TGCAGCGTTGAATTACAGGCGACAAATGAAAAACTGTTTTTT. Protein sequence: CSVELQATNEKLFF.

This clonotype was detected a few times. The chain recombines TRBV7-6 with TRBJ1-1, with D perhaps TRBD1 (5 bases). The length of the CDR3 is 18 residues. Trimming stripped 1 base from V and 4 bases from J, with 22 bases between. Germline CDR1 is SGHVS and CDR2 is FNYEAQ. CDR3 nucleotides: TGTGCCAGCAGCTTAGGATCCGGGGGACCGGGTGGGTCCACTGAAGCTTTCTTT. Residues: CASSLGSGGPGGSTEAFF.

This clonotype was seen a handful of times. The chain uses TRBV20-1 and TRBJ1-5, with D uncertain. Germline CDR1 is DFQATT and CDR2 is SNEGSKA (reference sequence). There are 13 residues in the CDR3. Trimming took off 0 bases at V and 3 bases at J, with 6 bases between the two ends. Here the CDR3 DNA reads TGCAGTGCTAGAGATGAGCACAATCAGCCCCAGCATTTT. Protein: CSARDEHNQPQHF.

This clonotype has at least ten counts. This sequence joins TRBV12-3 or TRBV12-4 and TRBJ2-7, with D uncertain. Deletions cut 5 bases from V and 3 bases from J, with 5 bases between. CDR3 length: 11 amino acids. This chain's CDR3 is CASSISYEQYF. In DNA, the CDR3 is TGTGCCAGCAGTATTAGCTACGAGCAGTACTTC.

V and J are TRBV15 and TRBJ2-7; 11 bases align to TRBD2. Looked up from germline, CDR1 is LNHNV and CDR2 is YYDKDF (reference sequence). The J segment lost 3 bases and the V segment lost 1 base, leaving 5 bases of the junction unmatched. This CDR3 is 16 amino acids long. CDR3 nucleotide sequence: TGTGCCACCAGCAGAGGGTCTAGCGGGGGGTACTACGAGCAGTACTTC. It is translated as CATSRGSSGGYYEQYF.

This chain joins TRBV5-1 and TRBJ2-1; D may correspond to TRBD1 or TRBD2 (5 bases each). V shed 3 bases and J shed 2 bases, with 18 bases lying between them. CDR3 size: 17 residues. Germline V gene sequence: CDR1 SGHRS, CDR2 YFSETQ. The CDR3 loop reads CASSSPPGTGPYNEQFF. The CDR3 region has the DNA TGCGCCAGCAGCTCCCCTCCCGGGACGGGGCCCTACAATGAGCAGTTCTTC.